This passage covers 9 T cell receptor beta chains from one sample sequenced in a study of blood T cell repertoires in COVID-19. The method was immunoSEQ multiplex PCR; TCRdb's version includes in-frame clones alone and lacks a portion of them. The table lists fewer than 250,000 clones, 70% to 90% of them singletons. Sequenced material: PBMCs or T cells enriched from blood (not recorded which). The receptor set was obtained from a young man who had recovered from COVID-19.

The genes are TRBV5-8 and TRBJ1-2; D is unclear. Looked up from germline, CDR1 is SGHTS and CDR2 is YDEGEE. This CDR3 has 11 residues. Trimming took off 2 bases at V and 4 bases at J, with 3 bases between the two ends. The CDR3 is CASSFLYGYTF. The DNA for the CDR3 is TGTGCCAGCAGCTTCCTCTATGGCTACACCTTC.

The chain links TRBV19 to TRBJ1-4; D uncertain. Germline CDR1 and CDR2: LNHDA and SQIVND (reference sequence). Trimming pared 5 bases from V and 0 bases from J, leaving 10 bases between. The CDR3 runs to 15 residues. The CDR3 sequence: CASSRVIATNEKLFF. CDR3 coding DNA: TGTGCCAGTAGTCGGGTAATCGCAACTAATGAAAAACTGTTTTTT.

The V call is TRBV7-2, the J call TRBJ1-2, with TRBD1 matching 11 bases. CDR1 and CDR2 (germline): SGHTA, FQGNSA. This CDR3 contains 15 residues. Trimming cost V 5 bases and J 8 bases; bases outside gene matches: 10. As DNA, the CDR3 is TGTGCCAGCAGCCTCGGACAGGGGGCGCAAAGCGGCTACACCTTC. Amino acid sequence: CASSLGQGAQSGYTF.

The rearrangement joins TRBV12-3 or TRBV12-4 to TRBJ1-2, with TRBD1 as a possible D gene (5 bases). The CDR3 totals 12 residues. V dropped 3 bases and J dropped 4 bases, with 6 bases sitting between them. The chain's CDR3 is CASSLGLYGYTF. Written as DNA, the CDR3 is TGTGCCAGCAGTTTGGGGCTCTATGGCTACACCTTC.

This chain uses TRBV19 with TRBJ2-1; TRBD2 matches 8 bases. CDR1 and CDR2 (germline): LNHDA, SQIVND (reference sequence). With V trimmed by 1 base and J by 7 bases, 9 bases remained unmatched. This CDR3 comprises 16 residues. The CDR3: CASSIAGGPVENEQFF. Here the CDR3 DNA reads TGTGCCAGTAGTATAGCGGGAGGGCCGGTAGAGAATGAGCAGTTCTTC. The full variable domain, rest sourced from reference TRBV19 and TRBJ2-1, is DGGITQSPKYLFRKEGQNVTLSCEQNLNHDAMYWYRQDPGQGLRLIYYSQIVNDFQKGDIAEGYSVSREKKESFPLTVTSAQKNPTAFYLCASSIAGGPVENEQFFGPGTRLTVL.

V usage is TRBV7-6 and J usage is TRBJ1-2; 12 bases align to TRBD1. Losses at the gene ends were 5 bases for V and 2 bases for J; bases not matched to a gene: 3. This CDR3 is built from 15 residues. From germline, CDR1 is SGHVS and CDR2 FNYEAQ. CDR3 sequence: CASSLGQGANYGYTF. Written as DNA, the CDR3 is TGTGCCAGCAGCCTGGGACAGGGGGCAAACTATGGCTACACCTTC. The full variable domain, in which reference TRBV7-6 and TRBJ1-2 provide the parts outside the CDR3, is GAGVSQSPRYKVTKRGQDVALRCDPISGHVSLYWYRQALGQGPEFLTYFNYEAQQDKSGLPNDRFSAERPEGSISTLTIQRTEQRDSAMYRCASSLGQGANYGYTFGSGTRLTVV.

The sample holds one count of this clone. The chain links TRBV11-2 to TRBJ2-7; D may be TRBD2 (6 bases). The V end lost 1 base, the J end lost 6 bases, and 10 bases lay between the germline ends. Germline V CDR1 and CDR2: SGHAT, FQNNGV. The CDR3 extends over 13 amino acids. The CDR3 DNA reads TGTGCCAGCAGCTTAGGAGGGACTGTCGAGCAGTACTTC. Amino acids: CASSLGGTVEQYF. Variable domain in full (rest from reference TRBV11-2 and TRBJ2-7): EAGVAQSPRYKIIEKRQSVAFWCNPISGHATLYWYQQILGQGPKLLIQFQNNGVVDDSQLPKDRFSAERLKGVDSTLKIQPAKLEDSAVYLCASSLGGTVEQYFGPGTRLTVT.

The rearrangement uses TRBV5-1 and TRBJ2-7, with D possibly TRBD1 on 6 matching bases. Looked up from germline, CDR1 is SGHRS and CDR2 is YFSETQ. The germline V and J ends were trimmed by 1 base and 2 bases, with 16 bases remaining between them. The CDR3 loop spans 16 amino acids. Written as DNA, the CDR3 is TGCGCCAGCAGCTTGAATAGGCAGGGGCTCCCCTACGAGCAGTACTTC. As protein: CASSLNRQGLPYEQYF.

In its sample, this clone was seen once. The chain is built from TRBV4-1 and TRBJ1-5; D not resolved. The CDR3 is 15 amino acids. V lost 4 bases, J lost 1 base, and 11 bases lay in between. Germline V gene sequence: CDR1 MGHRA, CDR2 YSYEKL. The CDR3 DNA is TGCGCCAGCAGCCTTCTCCAGTTAAGCAATCAGCCCCAGCATTTT. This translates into CASSLLQLSNQPQHF.